The sequence of this T cell receptor beta chain was determined in a study of shared clonotypes between healthy human individuals. Each PCR replicate from the sorted subsets contained around 200 ng DNA, which is some 30,000 T cell genomes. Sequencing used immunoSEQ multiplex PCR; TCRdb keeps in-frame clones, though not all of them. The sample lists about 1.9 million clones; around 93% were seen once. A note on this clone: What it binds is not known.

CDR3 length equals 16 residues. V lost 1 base to trimming and J lost 4 bases, with 17 bases between them. Looked up from germline, CDR1 is LNHNV and CDR2 is YYDKDF (reference sequence). Study-wide results and limits: Memory subsets generally showed smaller estimated richness than naive subsets did. Relative to clonotypes present in all four donors, those not shared had lower generation probabilities. Few donors restricted represented genetic and exposure-history diversity.

In the naive CD8 group, cells lacked CD45RO and were positively selected for CCR7, so terminally differentiated effector memory CD45RA+ cells were left out. The material sequenced was naive CD8+ T cells from PBMCs. V gene TRBV15 combines with J gene TRBJ2-7; D is ambiguous. The receptor was derived from a man aged 18-30 years in good health. Some clones in this sample may be carry-over from other donors' samples. CDR3 protein: CATSRASGVRRYEQYF. In nucleotides, the CDR3 is TGTGCCACCAGCAGAGCCTCCGGTGTCAGACGATACGAGCAGTACTTC.